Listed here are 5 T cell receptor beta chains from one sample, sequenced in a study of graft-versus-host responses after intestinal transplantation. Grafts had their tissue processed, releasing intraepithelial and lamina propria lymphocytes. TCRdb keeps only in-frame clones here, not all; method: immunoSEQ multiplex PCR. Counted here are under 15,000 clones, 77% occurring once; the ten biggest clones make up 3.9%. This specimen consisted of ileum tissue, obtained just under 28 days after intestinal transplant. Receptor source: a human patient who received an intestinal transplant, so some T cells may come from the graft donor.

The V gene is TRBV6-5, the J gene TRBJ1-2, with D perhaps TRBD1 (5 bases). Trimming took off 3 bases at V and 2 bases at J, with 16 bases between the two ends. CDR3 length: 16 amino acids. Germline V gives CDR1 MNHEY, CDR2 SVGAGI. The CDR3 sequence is CASSYGAGRANYGYTF. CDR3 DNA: TGTGCCAGCAGTTATGGGGCCGGCAGGGCCAACTATGGCTACACCTTC.

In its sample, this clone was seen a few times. In DNA form, the CDR3 reads TGTGCCAGCAGCTTAGTACCGGGAGACGAGCAGTACGTC. Its protein is CASSLVPGDEQYV. The gene calls are TRBV7-9 and TRBJ2-7; a possible D gene is TRBD2 (6 bases). This CDR3 spans 13 amino acids. From germline, CDR1 is SEHNR and CDR2 FQNEAQ (reference sequence). The V and J ends lost 1 base and 5 bases respectively, with 9 bases between them.

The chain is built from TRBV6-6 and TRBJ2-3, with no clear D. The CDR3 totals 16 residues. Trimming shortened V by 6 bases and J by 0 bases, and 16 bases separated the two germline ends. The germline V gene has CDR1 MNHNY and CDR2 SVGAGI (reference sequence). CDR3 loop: CASRNSGFPSTDTQYF. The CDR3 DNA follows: TGTGCCAGCAGAAACTCAGGATTTCCCAGCACAGATACGCAGTATTTT.

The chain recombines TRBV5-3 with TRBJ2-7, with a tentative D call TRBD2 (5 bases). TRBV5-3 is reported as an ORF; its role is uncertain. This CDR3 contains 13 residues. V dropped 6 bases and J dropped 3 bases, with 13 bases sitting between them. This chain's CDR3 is CARKRRPDYEQYV. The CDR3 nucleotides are TGTGCCAGAAAGCGGCGGCCCGACTACGAGCAGTACGTC.

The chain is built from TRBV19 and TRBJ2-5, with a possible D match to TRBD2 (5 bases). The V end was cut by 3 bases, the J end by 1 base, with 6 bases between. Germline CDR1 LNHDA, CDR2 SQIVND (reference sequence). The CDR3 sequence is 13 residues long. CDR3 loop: CASSITSQETQYF. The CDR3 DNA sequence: TGTGCCAGTAGTATTACTAGCCAAGAGACCCAGTACTTC.